This T cell receptor (beta chain) is drawn from a study of regulatory T cells in long-lasting Graves disease. Study-wide results and caveats: Sample size, which was small, may have reduced accuracy. Reduced TCR diversity was observed in persistent Graves' patients versus newly diagnosed patients.

Through Arm-PCR of CDR3 regions and iRepertoire HTBI primers, TCR beta libraries were built. One entry per CDR3 protein results from TCRdb running MiXCR on the multiplex PCR reads. The sample yields fewer than 450,000 distinct CDR3 sequences, around a quarter seen once. In its sample, this clonotype was seen a few times. What it recognizes is unknown. With 6 bases clipped from V and 5 bases from J, the junction kept 6 bases outside the gene matches. The CDR3 is 15 amino acids. The time point: persistent/refractory GD, antithyroid drugs over 5 years with positive TRAb. The TCR library used RNA extracted from PBMCs.

V and J are TRBV12-3 or TRBV12-4 and TRBJ2-2, with 10 bases fitting TRBD1. This clonotype was sampled from a female donor with Graves disease. Sample: peripheral blood mononuclear cells (PBMCs), taken when the disease was refractory, from a patient treated with antithyroid drugs. For the CDR3, the DNA is TGTGCCAGCAGAGCCGGGACAGGGGTGACCGGGGAGCTGTTTTTT. Its translation: CASRAGTGVTGELFF.